This note documents a single TCR beta chain sequence. This clone's antigen is unknown. No per-base quality is available; no much larger clone lies one base away. This sample was included in a study of Graves' ophthalmopathy and Graves' hyperthyroidism (dated by TCRdb to 2016 to 2019). Notes on the research overall: Peripheral blood was collected at initial diagnosis, before any treatment. The study used signatures of the TCR beta repertoire to tell Graves' ophthalmopathy apart from Graves' hyperthyroidism and to predict which patients would progress to ophthalmopathy. Following sampling, methimazole starting at 30 mg daily was administered to hyperthyroidism patients, and high-dose intravenous methylprednisolone was administered to ophthalmopathy patients. The independent validation cohort included approximately 19 hyperthyroidism patients plus 17 patients who later progressed from hyperthyroidism to ophthalmopathy. To explore V-J signatures that distinguish ophthalmopathy from hyperthyroidism, a discovery set of about a hundred patients was enrolled, made up of around 44 with ophthalmopathy and fewer than 60 with stable hyperthyroidism. In total, 135 blood samples were TCR-sequenced: roughly 45 ophthalmopathy, roughly 77 hyperthyroidism and approximately 17 hyperthyroidism-to-ophthalmopathy patients. In roughly 6 hyperthyroidism patients, T-cell repertoires of thyroid tissue and blood were compared.

Results and caveats for the whole study, not just this receptor: In validation, the model predicted ophthalmopathy progression with about 64% sensitivity and approximately 75% specificity; some twelve predicted patients were CT-confirmed with GO in a median of approximately 6.2 months. Among expanded thyroid clonotypes with frequency above 0.001, most also showed up in blood, which suggests that blood repertoires may reflect the thyroid immune response. In cross-validation, the 13-signature model distinguished ophthalmopathy from stable hyperthyroidism with 87.88% sensitivity and approximately 81% specificity, while in the test set the corresponding values were around 79% and 71%. Sample size was not predetermined statistically, and investigators were not blinded to group allocation.

For repertoire sequencing, the TCR beta CDR3 regions were amplified from RNA transcripts. HTBI primers and the Qiagen OneStep RT-PCR kit were used in a first-round RT-PCR, which was followed by a second-round multiplex PCR, size selection and purification. Libraries were sequenced on an Illumina HiSeq2000 using paired-end 100 bp reads. In the original analysis: SOAPnuke was used to process the reads, removing any read that contained adapters or uncalled bases, had a mean Phred below 15, or lacked an exact match to the constant primer or identifier. High-quality paired reads were merged with COPE v1.2.5. Each unique nucleotide sequence was treated as a clonotype, and MiTCR v1.1 was used to align the clonotypes to the IMGT TRB V, D and J references. Only V-J combinations with frequency above 0.0001 were analysed, covering around 99% of repertoires. A TCR clonal expansion and chaos score per V-J combination was defined as the ratio of F50 clonal expansion to chaos observed in the TCRdist matrix. Features were reduced by Welch's t-statistics and random forest to around 14 V-J combinations, which fed a naive Bayes classifier. Thyroid-blood repertoire similarity was quantified with the Morisita-Horn index. TCRdb reanalyzed the raw reads on its own, using fastp at Q25 for trimming and MiXCR for clone calling, and kept in-frame beta chains. Each entry merges the rows of one CDR3 protein and shows their most common DNA and genes. TCRdb's processing, not the study's, gives the V and J calls here. The sample table records around 660,000 distinct CDR3 sequences; about 41% of these occur just once. The top ten clones comprise over 2.5% of the sample.

Ophthalmopathy patients were characterized by moderately to severely active disease, a Clinical Activity Score of at least 3, a NOSPECS grade of at least 4, and a disease duration under 3 months. Anyone with other autoimmune diseases, uncontrolled infections, pregnancy or lactation was excluded from the study. Clinical symptoms, serum thyroxine, TRAb, thyroid ultrasound and orbital computed tomography were used for diagnosis. Using Ficoll-Paque density gradient centrifugation, PBMCs were isolated from 10 ml of fresh peripheral blood. Trizol reagent was used to extract the total RNA, and its quality was then checked on an Agilent 2100 Bioanalyzer. According to the germline V gene, CDR1 reads SGDLS and CDR2 reads YYNGEE. A distance of 14 bases separates the germline ends of V and J, which lose 4 bases and 1 base respectively. Including cysteine and phenylalanine, the CDR3 has 16 amino acids. The DNA shown is the 48-base CDR3, in frame from base 1.

The receptor comes from an adult man with Graves' ophthalmopathy. Here the chain combines TRBV9 and TRBJ2-2; no confident D gene assignment can be made. Sequences were obtained from peripheral blood. In nucleotides, the sequence is TGTGCCAGCAGCCCGTACCCAACTCGGAACACCGGGGAGCTGTTTTTT. This codes for CASSPYPTRNTGELFF.